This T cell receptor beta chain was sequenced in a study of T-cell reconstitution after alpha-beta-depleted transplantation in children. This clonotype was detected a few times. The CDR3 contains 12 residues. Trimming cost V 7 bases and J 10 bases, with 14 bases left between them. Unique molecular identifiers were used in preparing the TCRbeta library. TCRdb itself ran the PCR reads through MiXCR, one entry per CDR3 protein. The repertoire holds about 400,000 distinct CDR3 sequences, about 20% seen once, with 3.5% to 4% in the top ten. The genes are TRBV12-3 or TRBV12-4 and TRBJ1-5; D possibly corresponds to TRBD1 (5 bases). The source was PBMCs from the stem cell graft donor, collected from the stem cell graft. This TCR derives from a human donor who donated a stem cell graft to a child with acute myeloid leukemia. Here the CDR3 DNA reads TGTGCCAGCACCCGCGGCGACAGACCCCAGCATTTT. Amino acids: CASTRGDRPQHF.